This entry concerns a single T cell receptor (beta chain). The sample originates from a study of control samples from healthy donors and cancer patients. Measured with immunoSEQ multiplex PCR; TCRdb has only the in-frame clones, and not every one. Of about 170,000 clones listed, 85% to 90% were seen once; the top ten hold about 12%. The CDR3 loop spans 14 amino acids. Trimming left V 2 bases short and J 2 bases short, with 8 bases between. Germline V gene data show CDR1 as SGHDN and CDR2 as FVKESK. The rearrangement links TRBV14 to TRBJ2-3; no firm D call. Input material: blood. The receptor was isolated from a young man in good health. Here the CDR3 DNA reads TGTGCCAGCAGCCAATCCTTTCCCACAGATACGCAGTATTTT. This sequence encodes CASSQSFPTDTQYF. Full variable domain (outside the CDR3, taken from reference TRBV14 and TRBJ2-3): EAGVTQFPSHSVIEKGQTVTLRCDPISGHDNLYWYRRVMGKEIKFLLHFVKESKQDESGMPNNRFLAERTGGTYSTLKVQPAELEDSGVYFCASSQSFPTDTQYFGPGTRLTVL.